This T cell receptor beta chain was retrieved from a study of liver allograft versus peripheral blood T cells. Study information: Comparisons were made between T cell receptor repertoires found in transplanted livers and those circulating in recipients' peripheral blood.

Germline lookup yields CDR1 LNHDA and CDR2 SQIVND (reference sequence). The CDR3 is 18 residues long. V gave up 5 bases and J gave up 3 bases; unmatched junction bases: 13. In TCRdb, the reads were re-called with MiXCR into one record per CDR3 protein. The data contain some 1,300 distinct CDR3 sequences, roughly 12% of them singletons. Study results and caveats: Reportedly, the T cell receptor repertoires inside liver allografts were not the same as those in peripheral blood.

This clonotype is medium-sized within its sample. Its antigen is currently unknown. The chain recombines TRBV19 with TRBJ2-2, with TRBD2 identical over 9 bases. The sequence derives from a human patient who had a liver transplant. The T cells may partly be graft donor cells. The CDR3 loop is CASSSRSSGGLDTGELFF. The CDR3 coding sequence is TGTGCCAGTAGTTCAAGGTCCAGCGGGGGGCTGGACACCGGGGAGCTGTTTTTT.